The 11 T cell receptor beta chains reported below all come from one sample, sequenced in a study of cytotoxic CD8 clonotypes in ibrutinib-treated CLL. This table comes from immunoSEQ multiplex PCR, and its TCRdb copy is limited to in-frame clones, with some not included. This sample has fewer than 45,000 clones; roughly two thirds occur once, and the top ten carry over 15%. The sequences come from PBMCs, collected at disease progression, from a patient treated with ibrutinib. These receptors all come from a human donor with chronic lymphocytic leukemia.

The chain couples TRBV2 to TRBJ2-3; unclear D gene. Trimming took off 5 bases at V and 4 bases at J, with 10 bases between the two ends. This CDR3 region has 13 residues. CDR1 and CDR2 (germline): SNHLY, FYNNEI. The CDR3 loop is CASSPRASDTQYF. The CDR3 DNA sequence: TGTGCCAGCAGTCCCCGGGCTTCAGATACGCAGTATTTT.

This chain connects TRBV2 to TRBJ2-5; 9 nucleotides line up with TRBD1. CDR3 size: 11 residues. J lost 5 bases, V lost 9 bases, and 1 base had no gene match. Looked up from germline, CDR1 is SNHLY and CDR2 is FYNNEI. CDR3 nucleotide sequence: TGTGCCAGTGGACAGGGGGAGACCCAGTACTTC. As protein: CASGQGETQYF.

This clone has just a few counts. This chain uses TRBV27 with TRBJ1-4; 10 nucleotides align to TRBD1. The junction had 14 bases not matched to a gene; V was cut back by 4 bases and J by 12 bases. This CDR3 region has 16 residues. The germline CDR1 and CDR2 sequences are MNHEY and SMNVEV (reference sequence). CDR3 nucleotides: TGTGCCAGCAGTTCCGGACAGGGGGGTTTCATGAAGGAACTGTTTTTT. The encoded protein is CASSSGQGGFMKELFF.

This sequence joins TRBV9 and TRBJ1-1; D might be TRBD1 (5 bases). The CDR3 has 15 amino acids. V was clipped by 0 bases and J by 1 base, with 10 bases between them. Germline CDR1 reads SGDLS; CDR2 reads YYNGEE. The CDR3 region is CASSVEGRGNTEAFF. Here the CDR3 DNA reads TGTGCCAGCAGCGTAGAGGGGCGAGGGAACACTGAAGCTTTCTTT. Looking up the rest from reference TRBV9 and TRBJ1-1 gives the full variable domain: DSGVTQTPKHLITATGQRVTLRCSPRSGDLSVYWYQQSLDQGLQFLIQYYNGEERAKGNILERFSAQQFPDLHSELNLSSLELGDSALYFCASSVEGRGNTEAFFGQGTRLTVV.

This clone was counted between two and nine times. The rearrangement uses TRBV7-9 and TRBJ2-7; 7 bases line up with TRBD1. The CDR3 runs 12 residues. Germline V gene data show CDR1 as SEHNR and CDR2 as FQNEAQ (reference sequence). Trimming took 5 bases from V and 5 from J; bases not matched to a gene: 3. The CDR3 nucleotides read TGTGCCAGCAGCCCCGACAGGGACGAGCAGTACTTC. This encodes CASSPDRDEQYF.

J is TRBJ2-7 and V is TRBV10-3; 8 bases line up with TRBD2. The CDR3 is 15 residues long. Trimming at V came to 6 bases and at J to 6 bases, leaving 13 bases not matched to a gene. Germline values: CDR1 ENHRY, CDR2 SYGVKD. CDR3 in DNA: TGTGCCATCAGGGATCCCTCTCGGGGGGGCGGCGAGCAGTACTTC. This sequence encodes CAIRDPSRGGGEQYF.

The chain carries TRBV29-1 and TRBJ2-1; no clear D gene. CDR1 is SQVTM, CDR2 ANQGSEA, per germline. CDR3 length: 14 residues. Trimming stripped 4 bases from V and 10 bases from J, with 20 bases between. For the CDR3, the DNA is TGCAGCGTTGTGGCGGCGGTGTTTTTAGGGGAGCAGTTCTTC. It codes for CSVVAAVFLGEQFF.

The chain carries TRBV5-4 and TRBJ1-1; D remains ambiguous. Germline-derived CDR1 and CDR2 are SGHNT and YYREEE (reference sequence). Trimming removed 4 bases from V and 0 bases from J, with 10 bases in between. The CDR3 consists of 14 residues. The CDR3, as DNA: TGTGCCAGCAGCGCATGGAAAGTGAACACTGAAGCTTTCTTT. As protein: CASSAWKVNTEAFF. The full variable domain, in which reference TRBV5-4 and TRBJ1-1 provide the parts outside the CDR3, is ETGVTQSPTHLIKTRGQQVTLRCSSQSGHNTVSWYQQALGQGPQFIFQYYREEENGRGNFPPRFSGLQFPNYSSELNVNALELDDSALYLCASSAWKVNTEAFFGQGTRLTVV.

This clone has a single count. V and J are TRBV13 and TRBJ1-4, with unresolved D. Germline assignment: CDR1 PRHDT and CDR2 FYEKMQ (reference sequence). V lost 1 base and J 7 bases, leaving 10 bases between the germline ends. The length of the CDR3 is 14 residues. The CDR3 DNA reads as TGTGCCAGCAGCTTAGCACAGCTTCCTGAAAAACTGTTTTTT. Translation: CASSLAQLPEKLFF.

The chain couples TRBV11-2 to TRBJ1-1; possibly TRBD1 for D (5 bases). The length of the CDR3 is 14 residues. Germline assignment: CDR1 SGHAT and CDR2 FQNNGV. Trimming removed 2 bases from V and 2 bases from J, with 9 bases in between. CDR3 residues: CASSLWQGNTEAFF. In DNA form, the CDR3 reads TGTGCCAGCAGCTTATGGCAGGGTAACACTGAAGCTTTCTTT.

The chain joins TRBV6-6 to TRBJ1-2; D is perhaps TRBD1 (5 bases). Trimming left V 0 bases short and J 8 bases short, with 19 bases between. Germline CDR1 MNHNY, CDR2 SVGAGI (reference sequence). The CDR3 is made up of 16 amino acids. This CDR3 is CASSYSIVQGWLGYTF. The CDR3 DNA is TGTGCCAGCAGTTACTCGATTGTCCAGGGTTGGCTCGGCTACACCTTC.